This TCR beta chain was sequenced for a study of neoadjuvant anti-PD-1 for oral cavity cancer. In this sample, this clone turned up a few times. Profiled with immunoSEQ multiplex PCR; TCRdb holds only in-frame clones, not every one. The table has around 81,000 clones, more than 80% seen once. The V and J ends lost 3 bases and 1 base respectively, with 6 bases between them. This CDR3 region has 13 residues. Germline V CDR1 and CDR2: WSHSY, SAAADI. The rearrangement uses TRBV10-2 and TRBJ1-1; no definite D call. The clonotype comes from a person between 40 and 85 years old with oral cavity squamous cell carcinoma. The sample consisted of PBMCs, taken before nivolumab (anti-PD-1) treatment. CDR3 in DNA: TGCGCCAGCAGTGAACAAGCGAACACTGAAGCTTTCTTT. It yields the protein CASSEQANTEAFF.